This T cell receptor (beta chain) emerged from a study of blood T cell repertoires in COVID-19 (dated by TCRdb to 2018 to 2020). Broadly, across the study: Collaborator samples came from the United States, Italy and Spain and covered acute and convalescent phases of COVID-19. The material from the prospective study consisted of cDNA or gDNA derived from T cells, B-cell-depleted T cells, or PBMCs. Subjects who had been exposed to COVID-19, were actively infected with it, or had recovered from it provided the deeply sampled blood TCRbeta repertoires that made up the dataset. A freely available public database, intended as a resource for researchers studying the immune response to SARS-CoV-2, is where the repertoires were released. Samples came from the ongoing ImmuneRACE study (first 160 participants) plus 1,254 subjects from 6 global collaborators. The sample metadata nearly always contained a de-identified subject ID, COVID-19 status, age in years and sex. Where available, HLA class I and class II types were obtained from metadata supplied by the sample provider rather than from assay-based typing. Paper-wide results and their limitations: The quantity of clinical and demographic metadata differed by source and by participant and was supplied without curation.

Collaborating institutions collected whole blood in K2EDTA tubes following their own protocols. For TCRbeta analysis, collaborators shipped samples as frozen whole blood, isolated PBMCs, or DNA extracted from either of those sample types. V is pruned by 4 bases and J by 0 bases, leaving 7 bases of the junction without a gene match. For CDR1 and CDR2, the germline V gene (reference sequence) lists SGHNT and YYREEE. The CDR3 runs 16 amino acids, cysteine and phenylalanine included. Only the CDR3 region is kept as DNA, spanning 48 bases read in frame from base 1. About this clone itself: Its antigen has not been determined. No much larger clone exists at a distance of one base, and base qualities are not known.

The immunoSEQ Assay, a bias-controlled multiplex PCR, was used to amplify TCRbeta CDR3 regions from genomic DNA. Turning to the authors' computational methods: The number of nucleated cells in each sample was estimated from the amplification of reference gene primers within the assay. To quantify the absolute abundance of each unique TCRbeta CDR3 rearrangement, sequence reads were collapsed and filtered. Productive Simpson clonality was computed per sample as the square root of Simpson's diversity index over productive rearrangements. TCRdb obtained this table from immuneACCESS and retained in-frame rearrangements with V and J assigned. These tables miss some clones; where compared with another copy, unresolved V genes account for less than half of the shortfall, and the remainder is unexplained. The DNA was the basis for D and trimming; V, J and clone size are from that table. The sample has some 200,000 clones on record, 85% to 90% of them singletons. The biggest ten clones account for 1.5% of the sample.

The source material was peripheral blood. The V and J genes are TRBV5-4 and TRBJ2-1; 7 of the junction bases match TRBD1. This TCR derives from a man between 18 and 35 years old with active or convalescent COVID-19. The CDR3 in this case is CASSKPQGVSYNEQFF. The DNA sequence is given as TGTGCCAGCAGCAAGCCGCAGGGGGTCTCCTACAATGAGCAGTTCTTC.